One and the same sample provided the 17 T cell receptor beta chains below, sequenced in a study of cytomegalovirus exposure and HLA in healthy donors. TCRdb's table, derived via immunoSEQ multiplex PCR, lists solely in-frame clones and lacks some. Among almost 200,000 clones listed, about 81% were seen once. The source material was PBMCs. These receptors originate from a woman in her twenties or thirties in good health and CMV-seronegative.

V and J are TRBV27 and TRBJ1-4, with D perhaps TRBD1 (6 bases). Germline lookup yields CDR1 MNHEY and CDR2 SMNVEV (reference sequence). V lost 5 bases and J lost 6, with 13 bases in between. CDR3 length equals 14 residues. DNA for the CDR3: TGTGCCAGCAGTCCAGGGACATGGGATGAAAAACTGTTTTTT. Amino acids: CASSPGTWDEKLFF.

The V and J genes are TRBV5-5 and TRBJ1-5; no definite D call. The V gene's germline CDR1 is SGHKS and CDR2 YYEKEE (reference sequence). The ends were cut back, 2 bases at V and 1 base at J, with 10 bases in the middle. There are 15 residues in the CDR3. CDR3 coding DNA: TGTGCCAGCAGCTTTCGAGGGTCGAGCAATCAGCCCCAGCATTTT. Amino acids: CASSFRGSSNQPQHF. Supplemented by reference TRBV5-5 and TRBJ1-5, the full variable domain reads DAGVTQSPTHLIKTRGQQVTLRCSPISGHKSVSWYQQVLGQGPQFIFQYYEKEERGRGNFPDRFSARQFPNYSSELNVNALLLGDSALYLCASSFRGSSNQPQHFGDGTRLSIL.

This clone has a handful of counts. J is TRBJ1-2 and V is TRBV29-1, with D uncertain. This CDR3 has 14 residues. CDR1 is SQVTM, CDR2 ANQGSEA, per germline. Trimming pared 7 bases from V and 0 bases from J, leaving 15 bases between. The CDR3 loop is CSATFPSTNYGYTF. Written as DNA, the CDR3 is TGCAGCGCTACTTTCCCGAGCACTAACTATGGCTACACCTTC.

This chain joins TRBV6-5 and TRBJ1-2; 8 bases align to TRBD1. The V gene end was trimmed by 6 bases and the J gene end by 4 bases; junction bases not matched to a gene: 4. CDR1 is MNHEY, CDR2 SVGAGI, per germline. CDR3 size: 13 residues. The chain's CDR3 is CASRDRVGYGYTF. Here the CDR3 DNA reads TGTGCCAGCAGGGACAGGGTGGGCTATGGCTACACCTTC.

The chain recombines TRBV4-1 with TRBJ2-7; 9 bases are shared with TRBD1. Germline V CDR1 and CDR2: MGHRA, YSYEKL. The junction had 5 bases not matched to a gene; V was cut back by 3 bases and J by 2 bases. The CDR3 covers 15 residues. Here the CDR3 reads CASSQAGTGTYEQYF. In DNA, the CDR3 is TGCGCCAGCAGCCAGGCCGGGACAGGGACCTACGAGCAGTACTTC.

This clone was seen a single time. The V gene is TRBV27, the J gene TRBJ2-3, with a weak D call TRBD2 (5 bases). In germline, CDR1 is MNHEY, CDR2 SMNVEV (reference sequence). The length of the CDR3 is 14 residues. V was shortened by 5 bases and J by 1 base, with 10 bases between the two germline ends. The CDR3 nucleotides read TGTGCCAGCAGTAGCGGTTACGGCACAGATACGCAGTATTTT. Translated: CASSSGYGTDTQYF.

This CDR3 is CASSIAGLGRANYGYTF. DNA for the CDR3: TGTGCCAGTAGTATAGCAGGGTTGGGAAGAGCTAACTATGGCTACACCTTC. The chain recombines TRBV19 with TRBJ1-2, with D perhaps TRBD1 (5 bases). Germline assignment: CDR1 LNHDA and CDR2 SQIVND (reference sequence). V was pared by 1 base and J by 0 bases, with 15 bases between. The length of the CDR3 is 17 residues.

The V gene is TRBV27, the J gene TRBJ2-7; 9 nucleotides match TRBD2. This CDR3 spans 15 amino acids. Per the germline V gene, CDR1 is MNHEY and CDR2 is SMNVEV (reference sequence). V dropped 2 bases and J dropped 2; count of bases not matched to a gene: 4. CDR3 protein: CASSLGRGRAYEQYF. In nucleotides, the CDR3 is TGTGCCAGCAGTTTAGGTCGCGGGAGGGCCTACGAGCAGTACTTC.

The chain has TRBV27 and TRBJ1-5; D uncertain. This CDR3 region has 20 residues. Looked up from germline, CDR1 is MNHEY and CDR2 is SMNVEV (reference sequence). V lost 0 bases, J lost 4 bases, and 25 bases lay in between. CDR3 loop: CASSLSISGTQRRLNQPQHF. Here the CDR3 DNA reads TGTGCCAGCAGTTTATCGATTTCGGGTACACAACGGAGACTTAATCAGCCCCAGCATTTT.

The chain uses TRBV2 and TRBJ1-1; D is possibly TRBD1 (6 bases). This CDR3 is built from 12 residues. CDR1 and CDR2 (germline): SNHLY, FYNNEI. Trimming removed 3 bases from V and 6 bases from J, with 8 bases in between. The CDR3 is CASSDRGPEAFF. The DNA of the CDR3 is TGTGCCAGCAGTGACAGGGGCCCTGAAGCTTTCTTT.

This chain uses TRBV29-1 with TRBJ2-3; D possibly corresponds to TRBD2 (5 bases). The CDR3 contains 15 residues. Germline V gene lookup returns CDR1 SQVTM and CDR2 ANQGSEA. The V end lost 1 base, the J end lost 4 bases, and 15 bases lay between the germline ends. CDR3 in amino acids: CSVEGGPPHPDTQYF. The CDR3, as DNA: TGCAGCGTTGAAGGCGGGCCCCCTCACCCAGATACGCAGTATTTT.

This chain links TRBV5-1 with TRBJ2-5, with 8 positions matching TRBD2. The CDR3 consists of 14 residues. V dropped 10 bases and J dropped 5; count of bases not matched to a gene: 13. The V gene's germline CDR1 is SGHRS and CDR2 YFSETQ. CDR3 protein: CAELSGAPRETQYF. CDR3 nucleotides: TGCGCCGAACTTAGCGGGGCGCCTAGGGAGACCCAGTACTTC. The variable domain in full, with the rest retrieved from reference TRBV5-1 and TRBJ2-5, is KAGVTQTPRYLIKTRGQQVTLSCSPISGHRSVSWYQQTPGQGLQFLFEYFSETQRNKGNFPGRFSGRQFSNSRSEMNVSTLELGDSALYLCAELSGAPRETQYFGPGTRLLVL.

The chain employs TRBV28 and TRBJ1-6, with a possible D match to TRBD1 (5 bases). The ends were cut back, 5 bases at V and 7 bases at J, with 12 bases in the middle. Germline assignment: CDR1 MDHEN and CDR2 SYDVKM. This CDR3 comprises 14 residues. The CDR3 protein is CASSTSDSNSPLHF. The CDR3 DNA reads TGTGCCAGCAGTACCAGCGACAGCAATTCACCCCTCCACTTT.

The chain employs TRBV30 and TRBJ1-1; weak D call: TRBD1 (6 bases). V was trimmed by 1 base and J by 1 base, leaving 7 bases between them. The germline CDR1 and CDR2 sequences are GTSNPN and SVGIG (reference sequence). The CDR3 spans 13 residues. Here the CDR3 reads CAWSAQGNTEAFF. The DNA for the CDR3 is TGTGCCTGGAGTGCACAGGGGAACACTGAAGCTTTCTTT.

In its sample, this clone was seen once. This rearrangement joins TRBV2 to TRBJ1-2; 7 bases are shared with TRBD1. This CDR3 is 14 amino acids long. Trimming cost V 4 bases and J 8 bases; bases outside gene matches: 10. Germline V gene data show CDR1 as SNHLY and CDR2 as FYNNEI. The CDR3 here is CASSAITGVRGYTF. As DNA, the CDR3 is TGTGCCAGCAGTGCAATTACAGGGGTCCGGGGCTACACCTTC.

V is TRBV27 and J is TRBJ2-3, with 10 bases fitting TRBD2. The V and J ends lost 2 bases and 0 bases, in that order; junction bases with no gene match: 17. Per germline, CDR1 MNHEY and CDR2 SMNVEV (reference sequence). CDR3 length equals 21 residues. The CDR3 DNA reads TGTGCCAGCAGTTTAATCCGGGGATATACTAGCGGGACCTCTAGCACAGATACGCAGTATTTT. This encodes CASSLIRGYTSGTSSTDTQYF.

The rearrangement joins TRBV28 to TRBJ1-1; 7 nucleotides agree with TRBD1. CDR1 is MDHEN and CDR2 is SYDVKM in the germline V gene. V shed 8 bases and J 5 bases; nucleotides not matched to a gene: 8. This CDR3 comprises 13 residues. The CDR3 is CASWWNRGTEAFF. The CDR3 nucleotides read TGTGCCAGCTGGTGGAACAGGGGAACTGAAGCTTTCTTT.